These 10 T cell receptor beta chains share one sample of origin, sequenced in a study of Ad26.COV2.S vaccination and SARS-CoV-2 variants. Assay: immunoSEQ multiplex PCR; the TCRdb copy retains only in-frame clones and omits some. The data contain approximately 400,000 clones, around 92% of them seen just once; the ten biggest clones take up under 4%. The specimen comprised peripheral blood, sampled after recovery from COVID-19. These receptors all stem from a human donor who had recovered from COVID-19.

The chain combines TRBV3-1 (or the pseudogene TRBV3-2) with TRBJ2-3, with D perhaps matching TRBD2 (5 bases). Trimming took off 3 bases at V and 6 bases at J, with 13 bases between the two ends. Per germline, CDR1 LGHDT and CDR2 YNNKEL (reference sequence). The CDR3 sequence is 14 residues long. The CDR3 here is CASSHPSLLDTQYF. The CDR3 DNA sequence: TGTGCCAGCAGCCATCCTAGCTTATTGGATACGCAGTATTTT.

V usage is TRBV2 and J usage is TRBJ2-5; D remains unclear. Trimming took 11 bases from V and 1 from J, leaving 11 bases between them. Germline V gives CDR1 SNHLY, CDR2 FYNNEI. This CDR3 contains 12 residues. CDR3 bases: TGTGCCCCTACCGACATCCAAGAGACCCAGTACTTC. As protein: CAPTDIQETQYF.

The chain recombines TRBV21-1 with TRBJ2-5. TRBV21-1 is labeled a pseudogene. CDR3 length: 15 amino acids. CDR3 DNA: TGTGCCAGCAGCAAAAGAGGAAGGGCCCGGGAGACCCAGTACTTC. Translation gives CASSKRGRARETQYF.

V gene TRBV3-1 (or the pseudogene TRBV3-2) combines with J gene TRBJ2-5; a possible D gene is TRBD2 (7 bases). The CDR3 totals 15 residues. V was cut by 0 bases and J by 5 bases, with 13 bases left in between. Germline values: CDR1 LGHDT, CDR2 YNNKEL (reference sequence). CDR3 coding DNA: TGTGCCAGCAGCCAAGAGCCCGGGGGGCCGGAGACCCAGTACTTC. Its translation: CASSQEPGGPETQYF.

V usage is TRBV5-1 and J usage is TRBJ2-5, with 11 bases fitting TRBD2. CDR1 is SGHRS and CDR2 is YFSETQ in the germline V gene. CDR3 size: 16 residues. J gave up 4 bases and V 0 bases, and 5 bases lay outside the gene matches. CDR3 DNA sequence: TGCGCCAGCAGCTTGGGGGGGACTAGCGGAATAGAGACCCAGTACTTC. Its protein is CASSLGGTSGIETQYF.

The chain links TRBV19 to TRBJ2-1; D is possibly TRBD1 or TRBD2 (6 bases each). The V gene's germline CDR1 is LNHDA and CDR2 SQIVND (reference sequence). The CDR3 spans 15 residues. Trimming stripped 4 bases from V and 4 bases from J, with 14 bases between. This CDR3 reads CASSRRAGDYNEQFF. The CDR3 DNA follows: TGTGCCAGTAGTAGGAGGGCAGGGGATTACAATGAGCAGTTCTTC.

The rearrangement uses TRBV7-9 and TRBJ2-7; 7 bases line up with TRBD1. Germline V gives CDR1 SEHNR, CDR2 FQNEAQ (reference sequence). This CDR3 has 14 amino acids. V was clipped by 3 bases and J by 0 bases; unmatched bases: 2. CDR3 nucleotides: TGTGCCAGCAGCTTTCAGGGGGACTCCTACGAGCAGTACTTC. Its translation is CASSFQGDSYEQYF.

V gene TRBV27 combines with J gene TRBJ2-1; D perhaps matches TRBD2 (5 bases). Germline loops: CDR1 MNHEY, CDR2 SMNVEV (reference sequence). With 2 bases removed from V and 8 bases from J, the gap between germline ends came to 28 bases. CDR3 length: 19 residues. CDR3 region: CASSLLPGGLSTKEDEQFF. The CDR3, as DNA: TGTGCCAGCAGTTTACTCCCCGGAGGTTTGTCTACTAAAGAAGATGAGCAGTTCTTC.

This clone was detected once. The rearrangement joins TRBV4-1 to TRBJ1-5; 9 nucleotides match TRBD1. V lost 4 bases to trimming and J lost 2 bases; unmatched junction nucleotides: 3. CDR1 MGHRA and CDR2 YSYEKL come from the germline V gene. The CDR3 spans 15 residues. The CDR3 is CASSRTGDGNQPQHF. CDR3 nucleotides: TGCGCCAGCAGCCGGACAGGGGACGGCAATCAGCCCCAGCATTTT.

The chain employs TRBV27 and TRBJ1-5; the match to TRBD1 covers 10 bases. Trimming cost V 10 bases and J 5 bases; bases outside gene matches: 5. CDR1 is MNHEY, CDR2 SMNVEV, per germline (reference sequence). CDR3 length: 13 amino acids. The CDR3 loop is CATHGQGDQPQHF. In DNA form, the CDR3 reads TGTGCCACCCACGGACAGGGGGATCAGCCCCAGCATTTT.